A single sample is the source of the 31 T cell receptor beta chains below, sequenced in a study of identical twins. One entry per CDR3 protein, called by TCRdb with MiXCR from the 5' RACE reads. In the table there are under 1 million distinct CDR3 sequences, about 12% of which are singletons. These same records also appear under a second study, on yellow fever vaccine responses in identical twins.

Sample: PBMCs. Every receptor here comes from a woman under 30 in good health.

This clonotype occurred a few times. This chain uses TRBV20-1 with TRBJ2-1; TRBD2 aligns across 8 bases. V was clipped by 0 bases and J by 0 bases; unmatched bases: 4. The CDR3 is 16 amino acids. The germline CDR1 and CDR2 sequences are DFQATT and SNEGSKA (reference sequence). CDR3 sequence (DNA): TGCAGTGCTAGAGAACCGAGCGGGAGCTCCTACAATGAGCAGTTCTTC. Translated: CSAREPSGSSYNEQFF.

The gene calls are TRBV12-3 or TRBV12-4 and TRBJ2-5; 7 bases match TRBD2. The CDR3 is 14 amino acids. The ends lost 3 bases at V and 5 bases at J; junction bases unmatched: 6. In nucleotides, the CDR3 is TGTGCCAGCAGTTTTGCGGGAGCGGGGGAGACCCAGTACTTC. Translating gives CASSFAGAGETQYF.

This clonotype was observed many times. The V call is TRBV7-8, the J call TRBJ2-3, with D perhaps TRBD2 (6 bases). This CDR3 spans 13 amino acids. Per the germline V gene, CDR1 is SGHVS and CDR2 is FQNEAQ. V was trimmed by 3 bases and J by 5 bases, leaving 9 bases between them. The DNA of the CDR3 is TGTGCCAGCAGCTTCGTGGGGGGAGATACGCAGTATTTT. Translation gives CASSFVGGDTQYF.

The sample holds many counts of this clonotype. The genes are TRBV3-1 and TRBJ2-1, with a possible D match to TRBD1 (6 bases). The germline gives CDR1 LGHDT, CDR2 YNNKEL (reference sequence). CDR3 length equals 12 residues. V dropped 4 bases and J dropped 11 bases, with 12 bases sitting between them. The CDR3 bases are TGTGCCAGCAGCCCGGATGGGGACAAGCAGTTCTTC. Translated, it gives CASSPDGDKQFF.

This clonotype was seen more than once but under ten times. The chain links TRBV9 to TRBJ1-1; maybe TRBD1 (5 bases). Germline V gives CDR1 SGDLS, CDR2 YYNGEE. The CDR3 extends over 16 amino acids. The germline V and J ends were trimmed by 0 bases and 6 bases, with 18 bases remaining between them. This CDR3 is CASSVGGGVGKAEAFF. The CDR3 bases are TGTGCCAGCAGCGTAGGGGGGGGAGTTGGTAAGGCTGAAGCTTTCTTT. The complete variable domain, with remaining parts taken from reference TRBV9 and TRBJ1-1, reads DSGVTQTPKHLITATGQRVTLRCSPRSGDLSVYWYQQSLDQGLQFLIQYYNGEERAKGNILERFSAQQFPDLHSELNLSSLELGDSALYFCASSVGGGVGKAEAFFGQGTRLTVV.

Points on this clonotype: Its ends do not fully match the called genes, so a read error is possible. The gene calls are TRBV12-3 or TRBV12-4 and TRBJ2-4, with TRBD2 as a possible D gene (5 bases). The CDR3 loop spans 15 amino acids. The CDR3 loop reads CASSLMREKPGLASF. The CDR3 DNA reads as TGTGCCAGCAGTTTAATGAGGGAAAAACCCGGTTTAGCGTCCTTC.

This clonotype showed up many times. The gene calls are TRBV12-3 or TRBV12-4 and TRBJ2-7, with 7 positions matching TRBD1. The CDR3 contains 12 residues. The V segment lost 6 bases and the J segment 7 bases; nucleotides outside the gene matches: 6. CDR3 sequence: CASRPTGVEQYV. CDR3 in DNA: TGTGCCAGCAGGCCCACAGGGGTAGAGCAGTACGTC.

This clonotype was seen many times. The V gene is TRBV28, the J gene TRBJ1-2; 7 bases map to TRBD1. V shed 5 bases, J shed 2 bases, and the junction held 5 bases outside the gene matches. This CDR3 has 14 amino acids. Germline CDR1 is MDHEN and CDR2 is SYDVKM. This CDR3 is CASSPSTGNYGYTF. CDR3 nucleotides: TGTGCCAGCAGTCCGTCGACAGGGAACTATGGCTACACCTTC.

Only a few counts were recorded for this clonotype. Here the CDR3 reads CASTPRREGRYNEQFF. The CDR3 nucleotides read TGTGCCAGCACCCCTCGGCGGGAGGGGAGGTACAATGAGCAGTTCTTC. The gene calls are TRBV7-8 and TRBJ2-1; 9 bases are shared with TRBD2. Germline CDR1 is SGHVS and CDR2 is FQNEAQ. This CDR3 has 16 residues. With V trimmed by 7 bases and J by 4 bases, 11 bases remained unmatched.

The V and J genes are TRBV24-1 and TRBJ2-3, with D uncertain. Germline assignment: CDR1 KGHDR and CDR2 SFDVKD. The V gene lost 5 bases and the J gene lost 8 bases, with 13 bases spanning the gap. The CDR3 runs to 13 residues. The CDR3 nucleotides are TGTGCCACCAGTGCCGTCCCCGGCGGTACGCAGTATTTT. Translated: CATSAVPGGTQYF.

The J gene is TRBJ1-2, the V gene TRBV25-1; D may be TRBD1 (6 bases). The CDR3 runs 13 residues. V gave up 7 bases and J gave up 8 bases, with 17 bases separating them. Germline CDR1 MGHDK, CDR2 SYGVNS. CDR3: CASTATGRGGYTF. The CDR3 nucleotides are TGTGCCAGCACCGCCACAGGGAGGGGCGGCTACACCTTC.

The chain recombines TRBV27 with TRBJ1-5; 7 nucleotides match TRBD1. Germline CDR1 and CDR2: MNHEY and SMNVEV (reference sequence). CDR3 length: 14 residues. V lost 6 bases and J lost 3; bases outside the gene matches: 5. The CDR3 DNA sequence: TGTGCCAGCAGCTGGGACAGAACCAATCAGCCCCAGCATTTT. As protein: CASSWDRTNQPQHF.

This clonotype came up many times. The rearrangement uses TRBV5-6 and TRBJ2-2, with D perhaps TRBD1 (5 bases). Trimming took 4 bases from V and 6 from J, leaving 10 bases between them. This CDR3 has 13 residues. Germline V gene lookup returns CDR1 SGHDT and CDR2 YYEEEE. CDR3 DNA: TGTGCCAGCAGCATTAGGGGATCCGGGGAGCTGTTTTTT. This gives the protein CASSIRGSGELFF.

This clonotype was picked up a small number of times. The V and J genes are TRBV20-1 and TRBJ2-3; 8 bases agree with TRBD2. The V gene's germline CDR1 is DFQATT and CDR2 SNEGSKA (reference sequence). The CDR3 contains 15 residues. V shed 6 bases and J 4 bases; nucleotides not matched to a gene: 12. In DNA, the CDR3 is TGCAGTGCCCCCCACGCCTTAGCGGGGTCAGATACGCAGTATTTT. Its translation: CSAPHALAGSDTQYF.

As concerns this clonotype: At one of its ends the junction is not consistent with the germline gene, which may arise from a read error. This chain joins TRBV20-1 and TRBJ2-2; TRBD2 matches 8 bases. Germline-derived CDR1 and CDR2 are DFQATT and SNEGSKA (reference sequence). The CDR3 runs to 17 residues. CDR3 nucleotide sequence: TGCTGTGCTAGAGATTTCGGGGGGGGAGCGAACACCGGGGAGCTGTTTTTT. It encodes CCARDFGGGANTGELFF.

This clonotype has a handful of counts. One end of the junction does not line up with germline, which may come from a read error. The genes are TRBV20-1 and TRBJ1-2; D uncertain. Germline V gives CDR1 DFQATT, CDR2 SNEGSKA (reference sequence). This CDR3 region has 13 residues. In DNA, the CDR3 is TGCAGTGCAAGAGCGACCTTTAACTATGGCTACACCTTC. Its translation is CSARATFNYGYTF.

This clonotype occurred a few times. This chain links TRBV28 with TRBJ2-1, with D tentatively TRBD2 (6 bases). V lost 7 bases and J lost 1, with 17 bases in between. Per the germline V gene, CDR1 is MDHEN and CDR2 is SYDVKM. This CDR3 is built from 16 residues. CDR3 sequence reads: CASILGGAGSYNEQFF. CDR3 coding DNA: TGTGCCAGCATCCTCGGGGGAGCCGGATCCTACAATGAGCAGTTCTTC.

This clonotype appeared many times. The chain uses TRBV12-3 or TRBV12-4 and TRBJ2-3; a possible D gene is TRBD1 (6 bases). Trimming took off 2 bases at V and 4 bases at J, with 13 bases between the two ends. The CDR3 sequence is 15 residues long. CDR3 in amino acids: CASSLLAGVADTQYF. CDR3 DNA: TGTGCCAGCAGTTTATTGGCAGGGGTGGCAGATACGCAGTATTTT.

The chain links TRBV27 to TRBJ2-7; 8 bases are a match to TRBD2. V trimming: 5 bases; J trimming: 2 bases; junction bases outside the gene matches: 8. There are 15 residues in the CDR3. The germline V gene encodes CDR1 MNHEY and CDR2 SMNVEV (reference sequence). CDR3 nucleotides: TGTGCCAGCAGTCCACCCGGGAGGGAAGCCTACGAGCAGTACTTC. Translated: CASSPPGREAYEQYF.

This clonotype turned up a few times. This chain joins TRBV6-5 and TRBJ1-2, with D unclear. V lost 2 bases, J lost 5 bases, and 15 bases lay in between. CDR1 is MNHEY and CDR2 is SVGAGI in the germline V gene. This CDR3 contains 15 residues. DNA for the CDR3: TGTGCCAGCAGTTACGCGGCGGCGGGAGGGTATGGCTACACCTTC. Translation gives CASSYAAAGGYGYTF.

This clonotype was counted only a few times. The chain combines TRBV5-5 with TRBJ2-5; 7 positions match TRBD1. The germline CDR1 and CDR2 sequences are SGHKS and YYEKEE (reference sequence). V lost 4 bases and J lost 1; bases outside the gene matches: 4. The CDR3 contains 14 residues. Here the CDR3 DNA reads TGTGCCAGCAGCACAGACAGGGTCCAAGAGACCCAGTACTTC. It is translated as CASSTDRVQETQYF.

In its sample, this clonotype was seen many times. The genes are TRBV5-1 and TRBJ1-1, with a tentative D call TRBD1 (5 bases). The V end was cut by 4 bases, the J end by 5 bases, with 15 bases between. The CDR3 is made up of 14 amino acids. CDR1 and CDR2 from the germline V gene are SGHRS and YFSETQ. CDR3 residues: CASSPRQGRTEAFF. The CDR3 DNA reads TGCGCCAGCAGCCCCCGTCAGGGACGGACTGAAGCTTTCTTT.

V is TRBV6-6 and J is TRBJ2-7; tentatively, D is TRBD1 (6 bases). Germline V gene sequence: CDR1 MNHNY, CDR2 SVGAGI (reference sequence). Between the trimmed V and J ends, which lost 6 bases and 1 base, there was a span of 10 bases. The CDR3 runs 13 residues. The CDR3 region is CASSMTGSYEQYF. The CDR3 DNA reads TGTGCCAGCAGCATGACAGGTTCCTACGAGCAGTACTTC.

The table lists this clonotype with a few counts. The genes are TRBV5-5 and TRBJ2-2, with TRBD2 as a possible D gene (5 bases). CDR1 is SGHKS, CDR2 YYEKEE, per germline (reference sequence). The CDR3 is 15 residues long. Trimming removed 1 base at V and 6 bases at J, with 13 bases between. CDR3 protein: CASSLFVGVAGELFF. CDR3 DNA: TGTGCCAGCAGCTTGTTTGTGGGAGTGGCCGGGGAGCTGTTTTTT.

The chain links TRBV11-2 to TRBJ1-2, with D unresolved. This CDR3 contains 16 residues. Germline V gene sequence: CDR1 SGHAT, CDR2 FQNNGV. V was shortened by 2 bases and J by 7 bases, with 20 bases between the two germline ends. CDR3 nucleotides: TGTGCCAGCAGCTTATCCGGGCAGAGCCTACTAGCTGGCTACACCTTC. As protein: CASSLSGQSLLAGYTF.

Only a few counts were recorded for this clonotype. V and J are TRBV10-3 and TRBJ2-1; 10 positions agree with TRBD2. Germline V lookup: CDR1 ENHRY, CDR2 SYGVKD. This CDR3 is built from 16 residues. The V segment lost 0 bases and the J segment 8 bases; nucleotides outside the gene matches: 7. CDR3: CAISESTGLAGDEQFF. CDR3 nucleotide sequence: TGTGCCATCAGTGAGTCGACTGGGCTAGCGGGAGATGAGCAGTTCTTC.

There are a few counts of this clonotype. This sequence joins TRBV5-1 and TRBJ2-2; 11 bases align to TRBD2. This CDR3 is 15 amino acids long. CDR1 is SGHRS, CDR2 YFSETQ, per germline. The J segment lost 7 bases and the V segment lost 4 bases, leaving 6 bases of the junction unmatched. The CDR3 spells CASSQTSGTDGELFF. The DNA of the CDR3 is TGCGCCAGCAGCCAGACTAGCGGGACGGACGGGGAGCTGTTTTTT.

This clonotype was observed a handful of times. V and J are TRBV3-1 and TRBJ2-2; no clear D gene. This CDR3 spans 15 amino acids. Germline CDR1 reads LGHDT; CDR2 reads YNNKEL (reference sequence). V lost 3 bases, J lost 5 bases, and 13 bases lay in between. The CDR3 coding sequence is TGTGCCAGCAGCCATCACACTGCTGGGACCGGGGAGCTGTTTTTT. Translation: CASSHHTAGTGELFF.

J is TRBJ2-3 and V is TRBV12-3 or TRBV12-4; TRBD2 matches at 9 bases. Trimming removed 11 bases from V and 2 bases from J; junction bases left unmatched: 20. This CDR3 has 18 residues. The CDR3 bases are TGTGCCTTCAGTCTCTCCTTAGGGGCTAGCGGGAACACAGATACGCAGTATTTT. It translates to CAFSLSLGASGNTDTQYF.

A word on this clonotype: Germline and junction disagree at one end, which may indicate a read error. This sequence joins TRBV20-1 and TRBJ2-1; perhaps TRBD1 as D (5 bases). The CDR3 runs to 16 residues. Germline CDR1 and CDR2: DFQATT and SNEGSKA (reference sequence). CDR3 DNA sequence: TGCTGTGCTAGAGATTGGGTAGGGGCAAACTACAATGAGCAGTTCTTC. Protein product: CCARDWVGANYNEQFF.

There are a few counts of this clonotype. The chain carries TRBV2 and TRBJ2-7; 7 nucleotides match TRBD1. The junction had 10 bases not matched to a gene; V was cut back by 6 bases and J by 2 bases. This CDR3 is 15 amino acids long. CDR1 and CDR2 (germline): SNHLY, FYNNEI. The CDR3 region is CASSQGGQRTYEQYF. In nucleotides, the CDR3 is TGTGCCAGCAGCCAAGGGGGACAGCGAACCTACGAGCAGTACTTC.